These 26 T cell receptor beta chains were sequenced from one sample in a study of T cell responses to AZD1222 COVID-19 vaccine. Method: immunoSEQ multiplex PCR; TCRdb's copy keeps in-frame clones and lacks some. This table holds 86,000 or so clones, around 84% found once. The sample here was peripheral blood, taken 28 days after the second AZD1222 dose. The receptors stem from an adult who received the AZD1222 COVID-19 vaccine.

The CDR3 DNA reads as TGCGCCCCCAGGGGGAACAATCAGCCCCAGCATTTT. Its translation: CAPRGNNQPQHF. J is TRBJ1-5 and V is TRBV23-1; 7 positions agree with TRBD1. TRBV23-1 is classed as an ORF, of uncertain function. Trimming cost V 11 bases and J 3 bases; bases outside gene matches: 4. This CDR3 region has 12 residues.

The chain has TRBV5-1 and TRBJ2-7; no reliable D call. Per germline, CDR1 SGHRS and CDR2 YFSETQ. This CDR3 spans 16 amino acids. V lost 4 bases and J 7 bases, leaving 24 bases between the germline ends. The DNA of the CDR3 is TGCGCCAGCAGCCCTGGTGGTCAGCAGATTCGGCAGGAGCAGTACTTC. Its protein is CASSPGGQQIRQEQYF.

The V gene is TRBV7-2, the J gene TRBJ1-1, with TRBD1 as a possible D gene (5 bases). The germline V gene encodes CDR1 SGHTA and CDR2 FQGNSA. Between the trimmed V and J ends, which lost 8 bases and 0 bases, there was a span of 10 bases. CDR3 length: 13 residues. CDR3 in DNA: TGTGCCAGCGGCTGGGGGGTGAACACTGAAGCTTTCTTT. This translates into CASGWGVNTEAFF. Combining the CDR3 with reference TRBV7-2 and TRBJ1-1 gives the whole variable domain GAGVSQSPSNKVTEKGKDVELRCDPISGHTALYWYRQSLGQGLEFLIYFQGNSAPDKSGLPSDRFSAERTGGSVSTLTIQRTQQEDSAVYLCASGWGVNTEAFFGQGTRLTVV.

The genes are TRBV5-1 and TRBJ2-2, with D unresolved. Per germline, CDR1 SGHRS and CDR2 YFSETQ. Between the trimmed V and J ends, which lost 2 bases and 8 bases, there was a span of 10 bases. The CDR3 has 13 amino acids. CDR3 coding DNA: TGCGCCAGCAGCTTTAATGGGATAGGGGAGCTGTTTTTT. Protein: CASSFNGIGELFF.

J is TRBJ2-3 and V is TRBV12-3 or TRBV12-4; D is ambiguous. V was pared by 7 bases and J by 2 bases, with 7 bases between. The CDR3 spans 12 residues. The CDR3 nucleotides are TGTGCCAGCACCCAGGCCACAGATACGCAGTATTTT. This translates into CASTQATDTQYF.

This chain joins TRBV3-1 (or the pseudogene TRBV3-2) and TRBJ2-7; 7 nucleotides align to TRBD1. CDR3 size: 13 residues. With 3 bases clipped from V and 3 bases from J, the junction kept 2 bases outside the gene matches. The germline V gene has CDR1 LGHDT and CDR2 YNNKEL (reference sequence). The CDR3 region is CASSQQGVYEQYF. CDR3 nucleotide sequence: TGTGCCAGCAGCCAGCAGGGGGTCTACGAGCAGTACTTC.

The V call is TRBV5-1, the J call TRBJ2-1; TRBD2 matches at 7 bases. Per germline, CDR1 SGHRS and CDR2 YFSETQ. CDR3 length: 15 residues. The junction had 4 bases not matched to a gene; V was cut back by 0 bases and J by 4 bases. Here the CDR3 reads CASSLAPLAYNEQFF. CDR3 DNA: TGCGCCAGCAGCTTGGCTCCACTAGCGTACAATGAGCAGTTCTTC. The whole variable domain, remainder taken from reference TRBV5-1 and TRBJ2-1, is KAGVTQTPRYLIKTRGQQVTLSCSPISGHRSVSWYQQTPGQGLQFLFEYFSETQRNKGNFPGRFSGRQFSNSRSEMNVSTLELGDSALYLCASSLAPLAYNEQFFGPGTRLTVL.

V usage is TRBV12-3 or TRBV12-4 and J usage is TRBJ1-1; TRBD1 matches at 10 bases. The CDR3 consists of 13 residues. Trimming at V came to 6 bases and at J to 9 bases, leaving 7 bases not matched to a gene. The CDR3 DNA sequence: TGTGCCAGCAGCCGGGGGACAGGGGAGAAAGCTTTCTTT. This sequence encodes CASSRGTGEKAFF.

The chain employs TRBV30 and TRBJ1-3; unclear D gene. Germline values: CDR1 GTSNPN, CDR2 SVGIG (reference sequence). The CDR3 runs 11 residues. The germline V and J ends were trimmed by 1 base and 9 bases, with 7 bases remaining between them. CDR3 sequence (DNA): TGTGCCTGGAGTGCCTCGGGCACCATATATTTT. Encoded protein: CAWSASGTIYF.

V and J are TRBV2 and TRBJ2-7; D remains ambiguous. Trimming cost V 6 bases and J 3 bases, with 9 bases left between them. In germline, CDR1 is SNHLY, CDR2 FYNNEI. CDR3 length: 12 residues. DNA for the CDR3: TGTGCCAGCAGCGTACAACTCTACGAGCAGTACTTC. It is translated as CASSVQLYEQYF.

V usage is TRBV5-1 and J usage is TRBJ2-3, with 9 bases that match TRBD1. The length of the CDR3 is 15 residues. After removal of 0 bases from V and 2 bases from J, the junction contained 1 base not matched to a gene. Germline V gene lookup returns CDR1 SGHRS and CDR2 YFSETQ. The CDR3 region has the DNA TGCGCCAGCAGCTTGGGGGACAGGGACACAGATACGCAGTATTTT. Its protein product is CASSLGDRDTDTQYF.

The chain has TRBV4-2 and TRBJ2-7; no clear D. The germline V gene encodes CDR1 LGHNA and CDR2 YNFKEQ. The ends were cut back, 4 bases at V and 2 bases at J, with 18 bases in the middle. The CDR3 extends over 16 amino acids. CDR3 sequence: CASSRSWARLAYEQYF. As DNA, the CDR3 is TGTGCCAGCAGCCGTTCATGGGCCAGGTTGGCCTACGAGCAGTACTTC.

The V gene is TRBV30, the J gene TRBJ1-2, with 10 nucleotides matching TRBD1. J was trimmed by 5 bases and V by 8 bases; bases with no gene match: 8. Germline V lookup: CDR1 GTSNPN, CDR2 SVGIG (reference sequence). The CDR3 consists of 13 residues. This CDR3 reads CALTGGAWYGYTF. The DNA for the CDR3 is TGTGCCCTGACAGGGGGCGCGTGGTATGGCTACACCTTC.

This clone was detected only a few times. This CDR3 is CASSATGLSSGANVLTF. The CDR3, as DNA: TGTGCCAGCTCAGCCACGGGACTCTCCTCTGGGGCCAACGTCCTGACTTTC. V gene TRBV18 combines with J gene TRBJ2-6; a weak D match, TRBD2 (6 bases). Deletions cut 5 bases from V and 0 bases from J, with 14 bases between. The CDR3 is 17 residues long. In germline, CDR1 is KGHSH, CDR2 LQKENI.

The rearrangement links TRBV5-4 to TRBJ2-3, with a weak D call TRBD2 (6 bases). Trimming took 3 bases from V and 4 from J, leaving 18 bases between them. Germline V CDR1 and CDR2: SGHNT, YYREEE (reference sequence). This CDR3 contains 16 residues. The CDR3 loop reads CASSSSARGGADTQYF. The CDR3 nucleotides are TGTGCCAGCAGCTCCTCGGCTCGGGGCGGGGCAGATACGCAGTATTTT.

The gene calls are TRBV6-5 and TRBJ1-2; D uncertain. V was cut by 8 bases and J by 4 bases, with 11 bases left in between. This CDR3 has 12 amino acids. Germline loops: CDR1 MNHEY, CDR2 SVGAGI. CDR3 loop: CASQVEVYGYTF. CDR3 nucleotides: TGTGCCAGCCAGGTAGAAGTCTATGGCTACACCTTC.

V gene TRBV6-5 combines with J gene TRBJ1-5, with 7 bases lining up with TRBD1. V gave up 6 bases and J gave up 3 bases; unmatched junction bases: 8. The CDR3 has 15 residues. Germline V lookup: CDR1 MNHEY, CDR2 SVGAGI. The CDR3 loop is CASRPNDRVNQPQHF. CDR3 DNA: TGTGCCAGCAGGCCAAATGACAGGGTCAATCAGCCCCAGCATTTT.

The CDR3 DNA reads TGTGCCAGCAGCCAAGGGGGCCCTGGGGCCAACGTCCTGACTTTC. This codes for CASSQGGPGANVLTF. This chain uses TRBV3-1 (or the pseudogene TRBV3-2) with TRBJ2-6, with a tentative D call TRBD1 (5 bases). Trimming cost V 1 base and J 2 bases, with 6 bases left between them. The germline CDR1 and CDR2 sequences are LGHDT and YNNKEL (reference sequence). The CDR3 extends over 15 amino acids.

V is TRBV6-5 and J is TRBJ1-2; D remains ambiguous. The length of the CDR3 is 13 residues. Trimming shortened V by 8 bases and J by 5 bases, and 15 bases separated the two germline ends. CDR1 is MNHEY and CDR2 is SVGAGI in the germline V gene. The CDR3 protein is CASSFRNGYGYTF. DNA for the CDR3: TGTGCCAGCTCTTTCCGGAACGGGTATGGCTACACCTTC.

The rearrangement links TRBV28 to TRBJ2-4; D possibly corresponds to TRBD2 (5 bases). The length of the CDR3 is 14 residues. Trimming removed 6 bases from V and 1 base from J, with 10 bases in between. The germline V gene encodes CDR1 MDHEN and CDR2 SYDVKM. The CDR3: CASSPTGAKNIQYF. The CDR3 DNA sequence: TGTGCCAGCAGCCCCACGGGGGCCAAAAACATTCAGTACTTC.

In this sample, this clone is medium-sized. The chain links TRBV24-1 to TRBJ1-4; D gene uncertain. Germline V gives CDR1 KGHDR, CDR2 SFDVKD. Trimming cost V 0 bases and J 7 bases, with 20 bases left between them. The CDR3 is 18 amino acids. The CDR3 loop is CATSDLLRGQQWAEKLFF. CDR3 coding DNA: TGTGCCACCAGTGATTTGCTCCGCGGTCAGCAGTGGGCTGAAAAACTGTTTTTT.

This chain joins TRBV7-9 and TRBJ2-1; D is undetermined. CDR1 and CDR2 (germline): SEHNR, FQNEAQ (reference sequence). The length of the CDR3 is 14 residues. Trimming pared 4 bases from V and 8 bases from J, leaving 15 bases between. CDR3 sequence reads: CASSSPWPEDEQFF. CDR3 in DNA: TGTGCCAGCAGCTCACCGTGGCCCGAGGATGAGCAGTTCTTC.

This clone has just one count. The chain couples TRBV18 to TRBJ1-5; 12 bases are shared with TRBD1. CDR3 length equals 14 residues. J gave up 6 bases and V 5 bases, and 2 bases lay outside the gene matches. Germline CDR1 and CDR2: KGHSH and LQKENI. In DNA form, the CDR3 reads TGTGCCAGCTCAGGGACAGGGGGCCTTCAGCCCCAGCATTTT. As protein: CASSGTGGLQPQHF.

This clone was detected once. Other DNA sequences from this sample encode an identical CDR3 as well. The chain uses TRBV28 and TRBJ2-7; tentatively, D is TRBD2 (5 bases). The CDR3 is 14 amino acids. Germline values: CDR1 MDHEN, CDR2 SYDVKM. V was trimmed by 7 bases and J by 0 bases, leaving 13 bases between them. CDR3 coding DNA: TGTGCCAGCACCTCCAGAGGGTCCTCCTACGAGCAGTACTTC. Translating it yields CASTSRGSSYEQYF. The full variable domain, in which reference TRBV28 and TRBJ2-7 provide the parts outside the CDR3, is DVKVTQSSRYLVKRTGEKVFLECVQDMDHENMFWYRQDPGLGLRLIYFSYDVKMKEKGDIPEGYSVSREKKERFSLILESASTNQTSMYLCASTSRGSSYEQYFGPGTRLTVT.

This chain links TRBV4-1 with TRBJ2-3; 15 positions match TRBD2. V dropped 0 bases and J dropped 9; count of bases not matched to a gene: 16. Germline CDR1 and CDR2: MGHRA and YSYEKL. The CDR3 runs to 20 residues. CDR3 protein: CASSQDGRGMGLAGGWTQYF. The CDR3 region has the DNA TGCGCCAGCAGCCAAGATGGACGGGGGATGGGACTAGCGGGAGGATGGACGCAGTATTTT.

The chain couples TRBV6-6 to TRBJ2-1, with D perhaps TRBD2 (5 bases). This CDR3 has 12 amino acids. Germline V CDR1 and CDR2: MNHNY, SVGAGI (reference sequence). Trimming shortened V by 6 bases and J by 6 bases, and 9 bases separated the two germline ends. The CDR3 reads CASSHGVNEQFF. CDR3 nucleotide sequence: TGTGCCAGCAGCCACGGGGTCAATGAGCAGTTCTTC.